Listed here are 14 T cell receptor beta chains from one sample, sequenced in a study of cytomegalovirus exposure and HLA in healthy donors. PCR employed 60 Vbeta and 13 Jbeta primers. Generated by immunoSEQ multiplex PCR, the TCRdb table keeps only in-frame clones and is missing some. This sample has 60,000 to 90,000 clones, with 65% to 70% found just once. The sample was PBMCs. Receptors were obtained from a man in his forties in good health and CMV-seropositive.

The chain employs TRBV9 and TRBJ1-1, with D tentatively TRBD1 (5 bases). V gave up 3 bases and J gave up 4 bases, with 16 bases separating them. Germline lookup yields CDR1 SGDLS and CDR2 YYNGEE. CDR3 length: 15 amino acids. The CDR3 bases are TGTGCCAGCAGCGCCCAGGTAGGGGTTGGCACTGAAGCTTTCTTT. This translates into CASSAQVGVGTEAFF.

This CDR3 is CASSQVADRGDGYTF. DNA of the CDR3: TGCGCCAGCAGCCAAGTGGCTGACAGGGGAGACGGCTACACCTTC. The rearrangement joins TRBV4-3 to TRBJ1-2, with 8 bases that match TRBD1. The CDR3 extends over 15 amino acids. With V trimmed by 1 base and J by 8 bases, 9 bases remained unmatched. Germline assignment: CDR1 LGHNA and CDR2 YSLEER.

This rearrangement joins TRBV7-2 to TRBJ1-2, with 11 nucleotides matching TRBD1. CDR1 is SGHTA, CDR2 FQGNSA, per germline. The V segment lost 5 bases and the J segment 4 bases; nucleotides outside the gene matches: 6. CDR3 length: 15 amino acids. This CDR3 is CASSPGTGGGYGYTF. CDR3 in DNA: TGTGCCAGCAGCCCCGGGACAGGGGGAGGCTATGGCTACACCTTC.

The rearrangement links TRBV27 to TRBJ2-7, with TRBD1 identical over 10 bases. The CDR3 sequence is 15 residues long. Germline assignment: CDR1 MNHEY and CDR2 SMNVEV (reference sequence). Trimming removed 5 bases from V and 3 bases from J; junction bases left unmatched: 7. Here the CDR3 DNA reads TGTGCCAGCAGTCCCCGGCGGACAGGGGGCTACGAGCAGTACTTC. It is translated as CASSPRRTGGYEQYF.

The chain has TRBV5-1 and TRBJ1-1; D possibly corresponds to TRBD1 (5 bases). The V gene's germline CDR1 is SGHRS and CDR2 YFSETQ. The V gene lost 0 bases and the J gene lost 1 base, with 7 bases spanning the gap. The CDR3 runs 14 residues. CDR3 loop: CASSLDRWNTEAFF. The CDR3 DNA reads as TGCGCCAGCAGCTTGGACAGGTGGAACACTGAAGCTTTCTTT.

This clone showed up just a few times. V and J are TRBV5-6 and TRBJ1-1, with D hard to call. Trimming took off 7 bases at V and 1 base at J, with 14 bases between the two ends. From germline, CDR1 is SGHDT and CDR2 YYEEEE. CDR3 length: 14 residues. CDR3 sequence (DNA): TGTGCCAGCTCACGGGGTTTAGGGAACACTGAAGCTTTCTTT. Residues: CASSRGLGNTEAFF.

The chain combines TRBV18 with TRBJ1-3; maybe TRBD1 (5 bases). V was clipped by 0 bases and J by 5 bases, with 8 bases between them. CDR1 and CDR2 (germline): KGHSH, LQKENI. This CDR3 has 14 amino acids. In DNA form, the CDR3 reads TGTGCCAGCTCACCACCCGCGGACAGAAACACCATATATTTT. Encoded protein: CASSPPADRNTIYF.

The chain links TRBV6-5 to TRBJ1-1, with D hard to call. Germline loops: CDR1 MNHEY, CDR2 SVGAGI. The V and J ends lost 5 bases and 5 bases respectively, with 12 bases between them. CDR3 size: 13 residues. CDR3 nucleotides: TGTGCCAGCAGTCATTCGACTGGGACTGAAGCTTTCTTT. Residues: CASSHSTGTEAFF.

V usage is TRBV6-5 and J usage is TRBJ2-7; 10 bases are shared with TRBD1. Losses at the gene ends were 5 bases for V and 2 bases for J; bases not matched to a gene: 6. The CDR3 runs 15 residues. Germline-derived CDR1 and CDR2 are MNHEY and SVGAGI. The CDR3: CASSPRTGGAYEQYF. CDR3 in DNA: TGTGCCAGCAGTCCTCGGACAGGGGGGGCCTACGAGCAGTACTTC.

V is TRBV10-3 and J is TRBJ1-1; 9 bases are shared with TRBD1. Losses at the gene ends were 5 bases for V and 5 bases for J; bases not matched to a gene: 6. CDR1 and CDR2 (germline): ENHRY, SYGVKD. This CDR3 is 14 amino acids long. The CDR3 reads CAISTGQGSTEAFF. CDR3 nucleotides: TGTGCCATCAGTACGGGACAGGGTAGTACTGAAGCTTTCTTT.

The rearrangement joins TRBV7-6 to TRBJ2-2; 7 nucleotides agree with TRBD1. The CDR3 length is 14 residues. V lost 4 bases and J lost 5; bases outside the gene matches: 4. Germline lookup yields CDR1 SGHVS and CDR2 FNYEAQ. CDR3: CASSSTGVTGELFF. CDR3 sequence (DNA): TGTGCCAGCAGCTCAACAGGGGTAACCGGGGAGCTGTTTTTT.

This sequence joins TRBV19 and TRBJ1-2; 10 bases match TRBD1. The CDR3 is 16 amino acids. Germline loops: CDR1 LNHDA, CDR2 SQIVND (reference sequence). The ends lost 6 bases at V and 7 bases at J; junction bases unmatched: 14. The CDR3 loop reads CASSKRTGGENSGYTF. The CDR3, as DNA: TGTGCCAGTAGCAAGCGGACAGGGGGAGAAAACAGTGGCTACACCTTC.

The chain links TRBV4-3 to TRBJ1-6; 9 positions match TRBD1. This CDR3 spans 17 amino acids. J was trimmed by 9 bases and V by 1 base; bases with no gene match: 10. CDR1 is LGHNA, CDR2 YSLEER, per germline. The CDR3 here is CASSQALVGQGFSPLHF. The CDR3 DNA sequence: TGCGCCAGCAGCCAAGCACTAGTGGGACAGGGTTTTTCACCCCTCCACTTT.

The rearrangement links TRBV28 to TRBJ1-1; TRBD1 matches at 8 bases. Germline CDR1 MDHEN, CDR2 SYDVKM. The junction had 12 bases not matched to a gene; V was cut back by 5 bases and J by 10 bases. This CDR3 is built from 14 residues. The CDR3 bases are TGTGCCAGCAGTCCCTCCCATCCCGGACAGGGAGCTTTCTTT. Its protein is CASSPSHPGQGAFF.